This T cell receptor (beta chain) emerged from a study of blood T cell repertoires in COVID-19. Study-wide background: COVID-19 samples collected from the United States, Italy and Spain covered acute and convalescent phases. From T cells, B-cell-depleted T cells, or PBMCs came the material, which was cDNA or gDNA.

Original processing notes: Nucleated cell counts were estimated from reference gene primer amplification. TCRdb's table, derived via immunoSEQ multiplex PCR, lists solely in-frame clones and lacks some. The DNA gave D and trimming, while V, J and clone size come from that table. The sample has roughly 150,000 clones; more than 75% are singletons. Germline V lookup: CDR1 MNHEY, CDR2 SMNVEV (reference sequence). V was clipped by 5 bases and J by 3 bases; unmatched bases: 12. The CDR3 runs 17 residues. The chain uses TRBV27 and TRBJ2-1; TRBD2 aligns across 8 bases. This clonotype was sampled from a man aged 55 to 70 with acute or convalescent COVID-19. The sequenced material came from peripheral blood. The CDR3 coding sequence is TGTGCCAGCAGTCCCCATTTTTCCGGGGGGGGCTACAATGAGCAGTTCTTC. Its protein is CASSPHFSGGGYNEQFF.